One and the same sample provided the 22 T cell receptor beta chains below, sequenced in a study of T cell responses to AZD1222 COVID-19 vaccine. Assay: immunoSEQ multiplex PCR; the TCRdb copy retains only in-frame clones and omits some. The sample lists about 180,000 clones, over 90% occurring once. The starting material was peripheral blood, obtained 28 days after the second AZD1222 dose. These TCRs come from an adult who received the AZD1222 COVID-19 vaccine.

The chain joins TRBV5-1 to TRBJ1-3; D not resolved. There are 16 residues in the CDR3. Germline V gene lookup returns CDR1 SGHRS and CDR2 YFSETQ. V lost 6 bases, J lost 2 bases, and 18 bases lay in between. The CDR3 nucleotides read TGCGCCAGCACCCCCCTGGTTCAGGATCCTGGAAACACCATATATTTT. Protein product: CASTPLVQDPGNTIYF.

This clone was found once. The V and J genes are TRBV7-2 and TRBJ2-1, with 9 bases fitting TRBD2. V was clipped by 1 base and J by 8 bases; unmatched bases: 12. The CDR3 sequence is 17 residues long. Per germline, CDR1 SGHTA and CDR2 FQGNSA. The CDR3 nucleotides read TGTGCCAGCAGCTTAGTGTGGTGGCGGGAGGGGCGTCATGAGCAGTTCTTC. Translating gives CASSLVWWREGRHEQFF.

This CDR3 reads CASSSQGGGYNEQFF. The CDR3 DNA reads as TGTGCCAGCAGTTCCCAGGGAGGGGGTTACAATGAGCAGTTCTTC. The gene calls are TRBV5-4 and TRBJ2-1, with D tentatively TRBD2 (7 bases). Germline V gene data show CDR1 as SGHNT and CDR2 as YYREEE (reference sequence). The CDR3 has 15 amino acids. Trimming took off 5 bases at V and 4 bases at J, with 16 bases between the two ends.

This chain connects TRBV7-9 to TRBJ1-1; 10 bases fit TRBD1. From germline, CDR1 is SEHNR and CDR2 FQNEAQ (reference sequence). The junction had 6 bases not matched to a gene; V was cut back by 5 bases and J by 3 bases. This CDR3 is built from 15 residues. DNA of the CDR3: TGTGCCAGCAGCAGCAGACAGGGGGCCTACACTGAAGCTTTCTTT. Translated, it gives CASSSRQGAYTEAFF.

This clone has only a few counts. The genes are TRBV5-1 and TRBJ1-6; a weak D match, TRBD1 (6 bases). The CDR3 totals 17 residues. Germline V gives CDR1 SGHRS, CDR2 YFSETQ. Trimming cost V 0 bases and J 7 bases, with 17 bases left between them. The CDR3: CASSLADRKGVNSPLHF. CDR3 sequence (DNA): TGCGCCAGCAGCTTGGCCGATAGAAAGGGGGTGAATTCACCCCTCCACTTT.

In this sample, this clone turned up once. CDR3 residues: CAWRQDGYTF. The CDR3 nucleotides read TGTGCCTGGAGGCAGGACGGCTACACCTTC. The chain recombines TRBV30 with TRBJ1-2; D is uncertain. Germline-derived CDR1 and CDR2 are GTSNPN and SVGIG (reference sequence). Trimming removed 3 bases at V and 8 bases at J, with 7 bases between. CDR3 length: 10 amino acids.

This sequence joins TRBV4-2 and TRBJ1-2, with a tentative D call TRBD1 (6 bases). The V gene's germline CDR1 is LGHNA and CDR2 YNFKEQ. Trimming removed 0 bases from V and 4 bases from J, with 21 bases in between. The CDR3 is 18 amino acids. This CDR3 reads CASSQEALSGARGYGYTF. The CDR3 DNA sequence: TGTGCCAGCAGCCAAGAAGCGCTTTCAGGGGCCAGGGGCTATGGCTACACCTTC.

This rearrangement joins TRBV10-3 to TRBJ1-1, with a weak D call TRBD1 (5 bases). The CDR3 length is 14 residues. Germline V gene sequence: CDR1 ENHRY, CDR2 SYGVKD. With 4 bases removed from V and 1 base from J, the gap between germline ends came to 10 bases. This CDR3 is CAISAPDKNTEAFF. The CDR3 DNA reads TGTGCCATCAGTGCCCCGGACAAGAACACTGAAGCTTTCTTT.

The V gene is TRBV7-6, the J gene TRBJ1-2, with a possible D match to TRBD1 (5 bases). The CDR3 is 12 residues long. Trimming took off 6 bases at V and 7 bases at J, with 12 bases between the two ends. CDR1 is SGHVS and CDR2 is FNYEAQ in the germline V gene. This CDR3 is CASRGEASGYTF. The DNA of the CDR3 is TGTGCCAGCAGGGGGGAGGCGTCTGGCTACACCTTC.

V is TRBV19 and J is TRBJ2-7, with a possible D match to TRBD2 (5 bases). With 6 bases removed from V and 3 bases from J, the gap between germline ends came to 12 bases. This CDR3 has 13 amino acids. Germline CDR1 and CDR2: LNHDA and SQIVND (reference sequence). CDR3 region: CASSSHTSYEQYF. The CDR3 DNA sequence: TGTGCCAGTAGCTCGCACACTAGCTACGAGCAGTACTTC.

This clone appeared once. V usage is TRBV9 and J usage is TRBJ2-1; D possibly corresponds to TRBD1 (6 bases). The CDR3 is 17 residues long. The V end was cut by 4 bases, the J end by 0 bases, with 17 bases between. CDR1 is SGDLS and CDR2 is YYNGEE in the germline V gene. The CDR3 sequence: CASSPARGTDSYNEQFF. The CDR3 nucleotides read TGTGCCAGCAGCCCAGCAAGGGGGACCGACTCCTACAATGAGCAGTTCTTC.

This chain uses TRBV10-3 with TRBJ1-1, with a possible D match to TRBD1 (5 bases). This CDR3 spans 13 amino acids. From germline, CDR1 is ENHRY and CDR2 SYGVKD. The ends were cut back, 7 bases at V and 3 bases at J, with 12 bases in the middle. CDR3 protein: CAITRGADTEAFF. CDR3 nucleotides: TGTGCCATCACGCGGGGCGCGGACACTGAAGCTTTCTTT.

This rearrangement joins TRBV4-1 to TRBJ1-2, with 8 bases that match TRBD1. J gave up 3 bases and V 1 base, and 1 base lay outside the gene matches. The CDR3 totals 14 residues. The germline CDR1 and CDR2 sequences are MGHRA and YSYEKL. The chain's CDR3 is CASSQGQGYYGYTF. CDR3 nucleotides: TGCGCCAGCAGCCAAGGACAGGGGTACTATGGCTACACCTTC.

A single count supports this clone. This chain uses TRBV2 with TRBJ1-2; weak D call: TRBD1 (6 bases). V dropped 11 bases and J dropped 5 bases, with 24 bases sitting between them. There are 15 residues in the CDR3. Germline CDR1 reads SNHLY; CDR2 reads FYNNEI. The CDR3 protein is CAGTRQDLGRYGYTF. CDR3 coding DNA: TGTGCCGGAACCCGACAGGACCTCGGGAGGTATGGCTACACCTTC.

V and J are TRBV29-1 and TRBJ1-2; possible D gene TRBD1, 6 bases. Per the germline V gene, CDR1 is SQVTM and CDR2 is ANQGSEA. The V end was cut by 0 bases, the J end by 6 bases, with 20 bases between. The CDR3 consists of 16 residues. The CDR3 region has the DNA TGCAGCGTTGAAGATAAGTCAGGATACAGGGCTAATGGCTACACCTTC. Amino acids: CSVEDKSGYRANGYTF.

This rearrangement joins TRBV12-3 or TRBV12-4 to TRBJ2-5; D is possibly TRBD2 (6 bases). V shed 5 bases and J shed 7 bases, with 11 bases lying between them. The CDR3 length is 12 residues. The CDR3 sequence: CASSILSGTQYF. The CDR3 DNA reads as TGTGCCAGCAGTATTCTTAGCGGGACCCAGTACTTC.

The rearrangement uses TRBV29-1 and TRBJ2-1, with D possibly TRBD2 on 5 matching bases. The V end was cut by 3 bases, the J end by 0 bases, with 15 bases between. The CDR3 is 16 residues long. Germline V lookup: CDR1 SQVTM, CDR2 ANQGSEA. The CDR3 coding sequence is TGCAGCGTTGAGGGGTGGACGGGAAGCTCCTACAATGAGCAGTTCTTC. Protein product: CSVEGWTGSSYNEQFF.

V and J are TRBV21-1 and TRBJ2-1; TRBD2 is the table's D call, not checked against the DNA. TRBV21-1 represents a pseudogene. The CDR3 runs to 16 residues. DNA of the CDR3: TGTGCCAGCAGCAAAGAGAATCAAAAGCCGTGCAATGAGCAGTTCTTC. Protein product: CASSKENQKPCNEQFF.

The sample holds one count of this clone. The CDR3 spells CASSLKGPRTNEKLFF. CDR3 bases: TGTGCCAGCAGCTTAAAAGGGCCCCGGACTAATGAAAAACTGTTTTTT. The V gene is TRBV7-9, the J gene TRBJ1-4; no definite D call. The germline V gene has CDR1 SEHNR and CDR2 FQNEAQ (reference sequence). This CDR3 has 16 amino acids. The V and J ends lost 2 bases and 2 bases respectively, with 12 bases between them.

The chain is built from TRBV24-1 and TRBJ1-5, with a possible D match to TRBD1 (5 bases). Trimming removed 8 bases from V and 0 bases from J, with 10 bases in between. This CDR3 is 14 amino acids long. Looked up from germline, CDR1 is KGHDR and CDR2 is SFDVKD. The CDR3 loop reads CATKSGNSNQPQHF. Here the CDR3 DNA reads TGTGCCACCAAGTCAGGGAATAGCAATCAGCCCCAGCATTTT.

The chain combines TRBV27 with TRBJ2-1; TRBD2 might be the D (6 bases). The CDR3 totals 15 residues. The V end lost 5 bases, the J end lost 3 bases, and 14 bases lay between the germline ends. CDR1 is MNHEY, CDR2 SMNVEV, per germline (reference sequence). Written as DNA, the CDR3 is TGTGCCAGCAGTGTACGGGACTGGGGCTACAATGAGCAGTTCTTC. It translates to CASSVRDWGYNEQFF.

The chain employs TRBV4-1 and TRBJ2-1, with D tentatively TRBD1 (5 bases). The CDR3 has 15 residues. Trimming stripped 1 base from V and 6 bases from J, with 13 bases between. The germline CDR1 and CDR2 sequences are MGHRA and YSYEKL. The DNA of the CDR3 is TGCGCCAGCAGCCAAGCGATTTCAGGGCCCAATGAGCAGTTCTTC. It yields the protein CASSQAISGPNEQFF.